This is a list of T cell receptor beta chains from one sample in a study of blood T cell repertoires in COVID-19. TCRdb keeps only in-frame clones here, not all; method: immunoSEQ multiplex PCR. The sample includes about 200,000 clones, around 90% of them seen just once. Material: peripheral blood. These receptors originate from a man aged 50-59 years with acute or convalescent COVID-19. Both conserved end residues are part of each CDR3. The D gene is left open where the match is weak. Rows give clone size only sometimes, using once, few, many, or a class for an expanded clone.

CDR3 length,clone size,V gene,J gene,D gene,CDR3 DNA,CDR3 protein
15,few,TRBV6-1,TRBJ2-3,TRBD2,TGTGCCAGCAGTGACGTAGCGGGGGTGAAAGATACGCAGTATTTT,CASSDVAGVKDTQYF
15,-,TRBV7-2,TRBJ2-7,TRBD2,TGTGCCAGCAGCTCGGGGACTAGCGGGTCGTACGAGCAGTACTTC,CASSSGTSGSYEQYF
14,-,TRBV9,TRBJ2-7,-,TGTGCCAGCAGCGTAGATAAGCTATCCTACGAGCAGTACTTC,CASSVDKLSYEQYF
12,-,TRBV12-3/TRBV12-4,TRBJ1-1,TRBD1,TGTGCCAGCAGTTTCGGAGGGGGCGAAGCTTTCTTT,CASSFGGGEAFF
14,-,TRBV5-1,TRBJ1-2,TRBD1,TGCGCCAGCAGCTGGGAGACAGGGAGCTATGGCTACACCTTC,CASSWETGSYGYTF
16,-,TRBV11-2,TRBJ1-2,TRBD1,TGTGCCAGCAGCTTAGGCCCAGGGGGAGTGGACTATGGCTACACCTTC,CASSLGPGGVDYGYTF
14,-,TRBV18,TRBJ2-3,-,TGTGCCAGCTCTCCTTGGACGGGGGCAGATACGCAGTATTTT,CASSPWTGADTQYF
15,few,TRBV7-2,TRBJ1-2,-,TGTGCCAGCAGCTTACGACGGCTCGAGGACTATGGCTACACCTTC,CASSLRRLEDYGYTF
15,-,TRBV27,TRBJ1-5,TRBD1,TGTGCCACGCGATCCGGGACAGGGGGCAATCAGCCCCAGCATTTT,CATRSGTGGNQPQHF
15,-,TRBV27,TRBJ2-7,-,TGTGCCAGCATGGGGGGGACACAGAGCTCCTACGAGCAGTACTTC,CASMGGTQSSYEQYF
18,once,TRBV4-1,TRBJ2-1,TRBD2,TGCGCCAGCAGCCAAGGCCTAGCGGGAGGAGGCTCCTACAATGAGCAGTTCTTC,CASSQGLAGGGSYNEQFF
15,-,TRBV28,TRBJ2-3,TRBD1,TGTGCCAGCAGCTTGGGGACAGGAAGCACAGATACGCAGTATTTT,CASSLGTGSTDTQYF
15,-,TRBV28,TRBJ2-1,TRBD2,TGTGCCAGCAGCAACCCGGGACTAGGGTACAATGAGCAGTTCTTC,CASSNPGLGYNEQFF
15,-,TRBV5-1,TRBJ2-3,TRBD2,TGCGCCAGCAGTCGGGAGCGGGGGTCCATCGATACGCAGTATTTT,CASSRERGSIDTQYF
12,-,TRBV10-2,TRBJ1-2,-,TGCGCCAGCAGTTTCGGGAACTATGGCTACACCTTC,CASSFGNYGYTF
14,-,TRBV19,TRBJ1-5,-,TGTGCCAGTAGTCCGGTGGACAGTTATCAGCCCCAGCATTTT,CASSPVDSYQPQHF
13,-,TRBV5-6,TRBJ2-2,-,TGTGCCAGCAGCTTCTCCCCCACCGGGGAGCTGTTTTTT,CASSFSPTGELFF
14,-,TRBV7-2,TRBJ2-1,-,TGTGCCAGCAGCTTAGTCGGCCCCACGGGTGAGCAGTTCTTC,CASSLVGPTGEQFF
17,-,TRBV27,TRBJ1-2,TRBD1,TGTGCCAGCACCCCCTTGGGCCAGGGGGATCCTAACTATGGCTACACCTTC,CASTPLGQGDPNYGYTF
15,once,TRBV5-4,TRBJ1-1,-,TGTGCCAGCAGCTTGGACAGCCAAATGAACACTGAAGCTTTCTTT,CASSLDSQMNTEAFF
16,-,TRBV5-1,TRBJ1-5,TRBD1,TGCGCCAGCAGCTCGGGGACAGGGGGCTTCAATCAGCCCCAGCATTTT,CASSSGTGGFNQPQHF
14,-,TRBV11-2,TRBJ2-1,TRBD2,TGTGCCAGCAGCCCAAGGACTAGCGGAAATGAGCAGTTCTTC,CASSPRTSGNEQFF
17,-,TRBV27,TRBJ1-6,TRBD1,TGTGCCAGCAGGCCTGGGACAGGAAGGGCCCCGAGGTCACCCCTCCACTTT,CASRPGTGRAPRSPLHF
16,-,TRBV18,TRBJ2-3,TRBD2,TGTGCCAGCTCACCACGGCGCGGGGGGGCAATGAATACGCAGTATTTT,CASSPRRGGAMNTQYF
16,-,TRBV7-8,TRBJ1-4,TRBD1,TGTGCCAGCAGCTTGGGCAGGGGGCGGTCTAATGAAAAACTGTTTTTT,CASSLGRGRSNEKLFF
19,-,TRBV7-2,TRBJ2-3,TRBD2,TGTGCCAGCAGCTTAACCGCTCTTCTAGCGGGAGGAGTCACAGATACGCAGTATTTT,CASSLTALLAGGVTDTQYF
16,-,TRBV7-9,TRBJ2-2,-,TGTGCCAGCAGCTTAGGGGCGACAGGGAACACCGGGGAGCTGTTTTTT,CASSLGATGNTGELFF
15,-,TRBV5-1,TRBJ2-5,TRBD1,TGCGCCAGCAGCTTGGTGGGGACAGGGAAGGAGACCCAGTACTTC,CASSLVGTGKETQYF
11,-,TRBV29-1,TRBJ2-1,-,TGCAGCGTTGGATCCGGTGTCGGGCAGTTCTTC,CSVGSGVGQFF
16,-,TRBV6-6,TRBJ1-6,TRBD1,TGTGCCAGCAGAACAGGGGCCGAGATCCGAAATTCACCCCTCCACTTT,CASRTGAEIRNSPLHF
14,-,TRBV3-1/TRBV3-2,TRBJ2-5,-,TGTGCCAGCACTCCCAGAGGTGAGCAAGAGACCCAGTACTTC,CASTPRGEQETQYF
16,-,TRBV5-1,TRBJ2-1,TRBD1,TGCGCCAGCAGCTTGCGTGGGACAGGGTCCTACAATGAGCAGTTCTTC,CASSLRGTGSYNEQFF
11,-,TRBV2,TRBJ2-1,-,TGTGCCAGCAAAAATCGAGCTGAGCAGTTCTTC,CASKNRAEQFF
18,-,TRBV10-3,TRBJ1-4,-,TGTGCCATCAGTGAGTGGGCCTCGGGAGGTGCAACTAATGAAAAACTGTTTTTT,CAISEWASGGATNEKLFF
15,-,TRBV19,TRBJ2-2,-,TGTGCCAGTAGTTGGGGGACACCGAACACCGGGGAGCTGTTTTTT,CASSWGTPNTGELFF
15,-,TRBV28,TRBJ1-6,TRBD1,TGTGCCAGCAGTTTATGGCGACAGGGATGGTCACCCCTCCACTTT,CASSLWRQGWSPLHF
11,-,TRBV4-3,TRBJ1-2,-,TGCGCCAGCAGCTTAGGGAGGGGCTACACCTTC,CASSLGRGYTF
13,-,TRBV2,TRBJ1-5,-,TGTGCCAGCAGTGGGGGGCTCGATCAGCCCCAGCATTTT,CASSGGLDQPQHF
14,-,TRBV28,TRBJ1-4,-,TGTGCCAGCAGTTTAGGTCAGGGGTATGAAAAACTGTTTTTT,CASSLGQGYEKLFF
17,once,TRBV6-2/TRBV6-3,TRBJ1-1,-,TGTGCCAGCAGTTACATTTTTGGCAGGGCCGAGAACACTGAAGCTTTCTTT,CASSYIFGRAENTEAFF
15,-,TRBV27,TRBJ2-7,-,TGTGCCAGCAGTTTAACCCACGGAGGCGCCTACGAGCAGTACTTC,CASSLTHGGAYEQYF
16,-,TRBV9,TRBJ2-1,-,TGTGCCAGCAGCGTAGGGCGGGGCTCCTCCTACAATGAGCAGTTCTTC,CASSVGRGSSYNEQFF
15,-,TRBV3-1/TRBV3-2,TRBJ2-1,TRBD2,TGTGCCAGCAGCCGGCGGGGGGGGGCCCACAATGAGCAGTTCTTC,CASSRRGGAHNEQFF
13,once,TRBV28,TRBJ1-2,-,TGTGCCAGCACTCCTGGAGGTAACTATGGCTACACCTTC,CASTPGGNYGYTF
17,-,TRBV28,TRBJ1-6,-,TGTGCCAGCAGTTTGCCTCAACGGGGGGGAGGTAATTCACCCCTCCACTTT,CASSLPQRGGGNSPLHF
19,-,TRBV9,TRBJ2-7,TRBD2,TGTGCCAGCAGCGTAGCTGGGACTAGCGGGAGGTGGGACTCCTACGAGCAGTACTTC,CASSVAGTSGRWDSYEQYF
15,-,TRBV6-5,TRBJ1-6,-,TGTGCCAGCAGTTACTCGGACACGCCGGGGGGGCCCCTCCACTTT,CASSYSDTPGGPLHF
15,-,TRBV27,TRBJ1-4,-,TGTGCCAGCAGCCCAAAGGACGGAGGTTTTGAAAAACTGTTTTTT,CASSPKDGGFEKLFF
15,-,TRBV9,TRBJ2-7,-,TGTGCCAGCAGCGTACTGGGAGAGCCGACCTACGAGCAGTACTTC,CASSVLGEPTYEQYF